The rows below give T cell receptor beta chains drawn from one sample of a study of breast tumors, draining lymph nodes, adjacent tissues. TCRdb recomputed calls from the multiplex PCR reads with MiXCR, one row per CDR3 protein. The table shows tens of thousands of distinct CDR3 sequences, with around 45% occurring only once. Material: breast tumor tissue. These receptors were taken from a female donor with breast cancer. Some clones in this sample may be carry-over from other donors' samples. Both conserved end residues are part of each CDR3. The order of the fields is J gene, D gene, V gene, clone size, CDR3 protein, CDR3 DNA. D genes are given only for firm matches. The size entry is marked missing in some rows and otherwise reads once, few, many or a size class.

TRBJ2-3 TRBD1 TRBV24-1 many CATSGTGTGSPDTQYF TGTGCCACCAGTGGGACCGGGACAGGGTCACCAGATACGCAGTATTTT
TRBJ2-2 TRBD2 TRBV7-2 once CASSKVGTSGTRGELFF TGTGCCAGCAGCAAAGTCGGGACTAGCGGGACAAGAGGTGAGCTGTTTTTT
TRBJ1-2 NA TRBV30 many CAWSVNSVNQGYTF TGTGCCTGGAGTGTAAATTCGGTCAACCAAGGCTACACCTTC
TRBJ2-7 TRBD2 TRBV15 large CATSRDPGGEQYF TGTGCCACCAGCAGAGATCCGGGGGGGGAGCAGTACTTC
TRBJ2-5 TRBD2 TRBV4-1 NA CASSQELAGEETQYF TGCGCCAGCAGCCAGGAACTAGCGGGGGAAGAGACCCAGTACTTC
TRBJ1-2 NA TRBV6-2/TRBV6-3 many CASSRRDNYGYTF TGTGCCAGCAGTCGCCGGGATAACTATGGCTACACCTTC
TRBJ2-1 NA TRBV11-2 many CASSLSGIDNEQFF TGTGCCAGCAGCTTAAGCGGAATAGACAATGAGCAGTTCTTC
TRBJ2-7 NA TRBV20-1 NA CGAGTGNRPYEQYF TGCGGTGCTGGTACGGGAAACAGACCCTACGAGCAGTACTTC
TRBJ2-5 NA TRBV20-1 many CSATRWTDPQETQYF TGCAGTGCTACGCGTTGGACAGACCCCCAAGAGACCCAGTACTTC
TRBJ1-2 NA TRBV18 many CASSPSGIGGYTF TGTGCCAGCTCACCTTCGGGGATCGGTGGCTACACCTTC
TRBJ2-2 NA TRBV4-3 many CASSQSLRLTGELFF TGCGCCAGCAGCCAGTCTCTGCGGCTTACCGGGGAGCTGTTTTTT
TRBJ1-2 NA TRBV27 NA CASSLSAGVGYTF TGTGCCAGCAGTTTATCGGCAGGGGTGGGCTACACCTTC
TRBJ1-3 NA TRBV9 many CASSASGSSGNTIYF TGTGCCAGCAGTGCCTCGGGGAGCTCTGGAAACACCATATATTTT
TRBJ1-2 NA TRBV11-2 few CASSLDLGQSYGYTF TGTGCCAGCAGCTTAGACCTAGGACAGTCCTATGGCTACACCTTC
TRBJ1-2 TRBD1 TRBV10-3 NA CAISPGQGAGGYTF TGTGCCATCAGTCCGGGACAGGGGGCGGGTGGCTACACCTTC
TRBJ2-3 NA TRBV4-3 NA CASSVRFGRGADTQYF TGCGCCAGCAGCGTCCGTTTCGGGAGAGGGGCAGATACGCAGTATTTT
TRBJ2-2 NA TRBV5-5 few CASSLEANTGELFF TGTGCCAGCAGCTTGGAGGCGAACACCGGGGAGCTGTTTTTT
TRBJ2-1 TRBD2 TRBV25-1 NA CASSARVLAGESYNEQFF TGTGCCAGCAGTGCTAGAGTACTAGCGGGGGAATCCTACAATGAGCAGTTCTTC
TRBJ1-5 TRBD1 TRBV20-1 NA CSVIGTGAYNEPQHF TGCAGTGTGATCGGGACAGGGGCTTACAATGAGCCCCAGCATTTT
TRBJ1-1 NA TRBV7-2 NA CASSFGRQPNTEAFF TGTGCCAGCAGCTTCGGGAGACAGCCGAACACTGAAGCTTTCTTT
TRBJ1-6 NA TRBV15 NA CATSPGPRTPPHF TGTGCCACCAGCCCGGGGCCCCGGACCCCCCCCCACTTT
TRBJ2-5 NA TRBV5-6 many CASSLTGRETQYF TGTGCCAGCAGCTTGACAGGGCGAGAGACCCAGTACTTC
TRBJ2-6 NA TRBV4-1 many CASSPLGAGGANVLTF TGCGCCAGCAGCCCCCTCGGGGCGGGAGGGGCCAACGTCCTGACTTTC
TRBJ1-2 TRBD1 TRBV29-1 many CSATPGQGSGYTF TGCAGCGCCACCCCGGGACAGGGCTCTGGCTACACCTTC
TRBJ2-1 NA TRBV20-1 NA CSATGGTYYNEQFF TGCAGTGCTACAGGCGGGACTTACTACAATGAGCAGTTCTTC
TRBJ2-5 TRBD2 TRBV20-1 NA CSAILAEPETQYF TGCAGTGCTATTCTAGCGGAGCCGGAGACCCAGTACTTC
TRBJ1-4 NA TRBV19 many CASSNGVGRKLFF TGTGCCAGTAGTAACGGGGTTGGTCGAAAACTGTTTTTT
TRBJ1-6 TRBD1 TRBV7-2 many CASSTGTGEGNSPLHF TGTGCCAGCAGCACCGGGACAGGGGAAGGGAATTCACCCCTCCACTTT
TRBJ1-1 NA TRBV18 few CASSPSGGGTNTEAFF TGTGCCAGCTCACCGAGTGGTGGTGGGACAAACACTGAAGCTTTCTTT
TRBJ2-3 TRBD2 TRBV7-9 NA CASSEGLAGSNTDTQYF TGTGCCAGCAGCGAGGGACTAGCGGGAAGTAACACAGATACGCAGTATTTT
TRBJ1-2 NA TRBV5-6 medium-sized CASSLVVSPAYGYTF TGTGCCAGCAGCTTGGTGGTCAGCCCGGCCTATGGCTACACCTTC
TRBJ2-2 NA TRBV28 many CASRPRGAPGELFF TGTGCCAGCAGACCAAGGGGAGCCCCCGGGGAGCTGTTTTTT
TRBJ1-6 NA TRBV7-2 NA CASSFRTQGNSPLHF TGTGCCAGCAGCTTCCGGACCCAGGGAAATTCACCCCTCCACTTT
TRBJ2-5 NA TRBV7-6 many CASSLERQETQYF TGTGCCAGCAGCTTAGAGCGGCAAGAGACCCAGTACTTC
TRBJ1-4 NA TRBV30 many CAWSVGGGGGEKLFF TGTGCCTGGAGTGTAGGAGGTGGGGGCGGTGAAAAACTGTTTTTT
TRBJ1-5 NA TRBV24-1 NA CATSDPGRSQPQHF TGTGCCACCAGTGACCCAGGAAGGTCACAGCCCCAGCATTTT
TRBJ2-1 NA TRBV9 many CASSLSSGEQFF TGTGCCAGCAGCTTATCCAGTGGTGAGCAGTTCTTC
TRBJ2-7 NA TRBV10-1 NA CTNSRRTDPHEQYF TGCACCAACTCAAGGCGGACTGATCCCCACGAGCAGTACTTC
TRBJ2-7 TRBD1 TRBV6-5 many CASSPDRGRVYEQYF TGTGCCAGCAGTCCGGACAGGGGGCGGGTGTACGAGCAGTACTTC
TRBJ2-3 NA TRBV5-8 many CASSPARGSTDTQYF TGTGCCAGCAGCCCTGCTAGGGGTAGCACAGATACGCAGTATTTT
TRBJ1-5 TRBD1 TRBV2 few CASSGQGNNQPQHF TGTGCCAGCAGTGGACAGGGGAACAATCAGCCCCAGCATTTT